Sequencing of this T cell receptor (beta chain) was carried out in a study of spatial heterogeneity in lung cancer. Study-level background: Detected sequences consistently included more beta-chain ones than alpha-chain ones. In tumor regions, TCR transcript counts tracked strongly with a T cell module score from matched bulk RNA-seq.

One entry per CDR3 protein, called by TCRdb with MiXCR from the 5' RACE reads. Of about 5,100 distinct CDR3 sequences listed, roughly 8.2% are singletons. Study-level points and caveats: The number of expanded tumor alpha and beta chains correlated with mutation number.

Time point denoted: sample taken at primary tumor resection. Unsorted whole RNA samples from tumor, nontumor lung or frozen PBMC were sequenced. Germline loops: CDR1 LGHNA, CDR2 YSLEER. V gave up 4 bases and J gave up 2 bases; unmatched junction bases: 5. There are 15 residues in the CDR3. This clonotype is labeled as medium-sized (0.01 to 0.1%). The antigen is undetermined. The sequence came from a female donor with early-stage non-small cell lung cancer. This chain connects TRBV4-3 to TRBJ2-7, with 10 bases aligning to TRBD2. The sample consisted of lung tumor tissue, taken at surgery. CDR3 region: CASSLLAGSPYEQYF. CDR3 DNA sequence: TGCGCCAGCAGCCTACTAGCGGGATCTCCCTACGAGCAGTACTTC.